This T cell receptor (beta chain) was recovered during a study of T cell repertoires in cytomegalovirus infection. Overall study context: HLA-B-restricted CMV epitopes that are well studied, plus recently identified HLA-C-restricted ones, were used by the study. Both a matching HLA type and CMV infection were indicated by public TCR beta signatures. Overall study results and limits: Frequencies of public TCR beta families were cumulated, and this identified carriers of CMV plus the relevant HLA. What dominated the ex vivo response were HLA-C-restricted CMV-specific TCR beta clonotypes.

A word on this clonotype: As yet, its antigen is unknown.

The CDR3 covers 15 residues. Germline lookup yields CDR1 SGHTA and CDR2 FQGNSA. The V gene end was trimmed by 2 bases and the J gene end by 2 bases; junction bases not matched to a gene: 5. One entry per CDR3 protein, called by TCRdb with MiXCR from the reads. Among 160,000 or so distinct CDR3 sequences listed, roughly 22% were seen once. The gene calls are TRBV7-2 and TRBJ1-2; 7 bases line up with TRBD1. The material sequenced was CD8+ T cells from cultured PBMCs, taken from culture after CMV antigen stimulation. The TCR comes from a human donor in good health (CMV status not recorded). Some clones in this sample may be carry-over from other donors' samples. DNA of the CDR3: TGTGCCAGCAGCTTAAACAGGGGAGACAACTATGGCTACACCTTC. Its protein product is CASSLNRGDNYGYTF.